The clone carrying this T cell receptor beta chain was detected ten times or more. Antigen: not known. The authors defined stable hyperthyroidism as no ophthalmopathy within 18 months of follow-up. The record originates from a study of Graves' ophthalmopathy and Graves' hyperthyroidism. General observations from the study: Most expanded thyroid clonotypes above 0.001 frequency also appeared in blood.

RNA transcripts yielded amplified TCR beta CDR3 regions. Second-round multiplex PCR came after a first-round RT-PCR that employed HTBI primers. TCRdb called the multiplex PCR reads again in MiXCR, with one record for every CDR3 protein. The data hold roughly 400,000 distinct CDR3 sequences, with about 18% observed a single time. Germline CDR1 reads MDHEN; CDR2 reads SYDVKM. The CDR3 covers 16 residues. The V gene end was trimmed by 5 bases and the J gene end by 0 bases; junction bases not matched to a gene: 9. The sequencing input was peripheral blood. The genes are TRBV28 and TRBJ2-7; TRBD1 aligns across 8 bases. The sequence was obtained from an adult woman with stable Graves' hyperthyroidism. The CDR3 bases are TGTGCCAGCAGTCCCTACTCGGGACAGGTCTCCTACGAGCAGTACTTC. This sequence encodes CASSPYSGQVSYEQYF.